The 30 T cell receptor beta chains given below trace back to one sample, sequenced in a study of blood T cells in healthy people across ages. Next came a second PCR, run for roughly 7 to 12 cycles, which used a sample-barcoded 5' primer along with a J-beta primer mix. TCRdb independently ran MiXCR on the 5' RACE reads; one entry per CDR3 protein. The table records hundreds of thousands of distinct CDR3 sequences, under 65% of them present only once. The sample consisted of blood. The receptor set was obtained from a woman over 75 in good health.

This clonotype was counted many times. This chain connects TRBV4-3 to TRBJ2-1, with D perhaps TRBD1 or TRBD2 (5 bases each). V was trimmed by 1 base and J by 4 bases, leaving 17 bases between them. There are 17 residues in the CDR3. Per germline, CDR1 LGHNA and CDR2 YSLEER. The CDR3, as DNA: TGCGCCAGCAGCCAAGTAAGGGGAGTCCTTAGTTACAATGAGCAGTTCTTC. Its translation is CASSQVRGVLSYNEQFF.

The DNA for the CDR3 is TGTGCCAGCAGCACAGGGGGACAGGGATCGGGGGCTTACAATGAGCAGTTCTTC. This codes for CASSTGGQGSGAYNEQFF. This rearrangement joins TRBV7-9 to TRBJ2-1, with 9 bases aligning to TRBD1. Trimming removed 5 bases from V and 4 bases from J; junction bases left unmatched: 15. Per germline, CDR1 SEHNR and CDR2 FQNEAQ (reference sequence). The CDR3 has 18 residues. Full variable domain (missing parts from reference TRBV7-9 and TRBJ2-1): DTGVSQNPRHKITKRGQNVTFRCDPISEHNRLYWYRQTLGQGPEFLTYFQNEAQLEKSRLLSDRFSAERPKGSFSTLEIQRTEQGDSAMYLCASSTGGQGSGAYNEQFFGPGTRLTVL.

This chain links TRBV10-3 with TRBJ2-1; D possibly corresponds to TRBD1 (6 bases). This CDR3 is built from 15 residues. Germline V lookup: CDR1 ENHRY, CDR2 SYGVKD. Deletions cut 5 bases from V and 8 bases from J, with 19 bases between. DNA of the CDR3: TGTGCCATCAGTAATACACAGACAGGATCGGATGAGCAGTTCTTC. Protein product: CAISNTQTGSDEQFF.

The table lists this clonotype with many counts. The chain recombines TRBV6-5 with TRBJ1-2, with TRBD1 identical over 10 bases. In germline, CDR1 is MNHEY, CDR2 SVGAGI. The CDR3 is 13 amino acids. After removal of 5 bases from V and 10 bases from J, the junction contained 7 bases not matched to a gene. CDR3 coding DNA: TGTGCCAGCAGTGACCGGGACAGGGGAGTCTACACCTTC. Its translation is CASSDRDRGVYTF.

The CDR3 here is CSVESKTGYEQFF. In nucleotides, the CDR3 is TGCAGCGTTGAGTCGAAGACAGGCTATGAGCAGTTCTTC. The V and J genes are TRBV29-1 and TRBJ2-1; possibly TRBD1 for D (6 bases). CDR3 length: 13 amino acids. Germline V gives CDR1 SQVTM, CDR2 ANQGSEA. Deletions cut 3 bases from V and 8 bases from J, with 14 bases between.

V is TRBV28 and J is TRBJ1-1; 7 positions match TRBD1. The germline gives CDR1 MDHEN, CDR2 SYDVKM. The CDR3 is 14 residues long. Trimming at V came to 2 bases and at J to 2 bases, leaving 2 bases not matched to a gene. The CDR3 bases are TGTGCCAGCAGTTTAGGGACAGACAACACTGAAGCTTTCTTT. This codes for CASSLGTDNTEAFF. Full variable domain (rest looked up from reference TRBV28 and TRBJ1-1): DVKVTQSSRYLVKRTGEKVFLECVQDMDHENMFWYRQDPGLGLRLIYFSYDVKMKEKGDIPEGYSVSREKKERFSLILESASTNQTSMYLCASSLGTDNTEAFFGQGTRLTVV.

A few counts support this clonotype. It may be a read error: a sequence one base away is much more abundant. The J gene is TRBJ2-7, the V gene TRBV29-1; 7 bases align to TRBD2. Trimming removed 6 bases from V and 7 bases from J; junction bases left unmatched: 12. CDR1 and CDR2 from the germline V gene are SQVTM and ANQGSEA. The CDR3 consists of 13 residues. The CDR3 loop reads CSVPMGGYNEQYF. CDR3 nucleotides: TGCAGCGTCCCCATGGGGGGGTACAATGAGCAGTACTTC.

This clonotype came up a few times. This sequence joins TRBV2 and TRBJ1-2, with TRBD1 as a possible D gene (5 bases). The CDR3 runs 15 residues. Deletions cut 2 bases from V and 4 bases from J, with 14 bases between. Looked up from germline, CDR1 is SNHLY and CDR2 is FYNNEI. The CDR3 region has the DNA TGTGCCAGCAGTGAATCAGGAGGGGAGGGCTATGGCTACACCTTC. Its translation is CASSESGGEGYGYTF.

The rearrangement joins TRBV6-1 to TRBJ2-6, with 11 bases aligning to TRBD2. The CDR3 is made up of 21 amino acids. The germline V gene encodes CDR1 MNHNS and CDR2 SASEGT. After removal of 2 bases from V and 0 bases from J, the junction contained 12 bases not matched to a gene. The CDR3 region has the DNA TGTGCCAGCAGTGAAAACCCTCCTAGCGGGGGGACAATCTCTGGGGCCAACGTCCTGACTTTC. Translated, it gives CASSENPPSGGTISGANVLTF.

This chain links TRBV5-1 with TRBJ2-7, with 7 bases fitting TRBD1. The trim removed 4 bases at V and 1 base at J, leaving 8 bases unmatched. This CDR3 contains 15 residues. Germline assignment: CDR1 SGHRS and CDR2 YFSETQ. This CDR3 is CASSPGQALSYEQYF. DNA of the CDR3: TGCGCCAGCAGCCCCGGACAGGCCTTATCCTACGAGCAGTACTTC.

This clonotype has only one observation. The chain uses TRBV12-3 or TRBV12-4 and TRBJ2-3; D not certain. V was clipped by 6 bases and J by 6 bases, with 10 bases between them. The CDR3 runs 12 residues. CDR3 nucleotides: TGTGCCAGCAGCCATCATGCGGATACGCAGTATTTT. Amino acids: CASSHHADTQYF.

Many counts were recorded for this clonotype. V is TRBV2 and J is TRBJ2-7; TRBD2 matches 12 bases. V dropped 7 bases and J dropped 7; count of bases not matched to a gene: 8. Germline V CDR1 and CDR2: SNHLY, FYNNEI. The length of the CDR3 is 14 residues. Here the CDR3 DNA reads TGTGCCAGCATCTCTAGCGGGAGGGCCCAAGAGCAGTACTTC. Protein: CASISSGRAQEQYF. The variable domain in full, with the rest retrieved from reference TRBV2 and TRBJ2-7, is EPEVTQTPSHQVTQMGQEVILRCVPISNHLYFYWYRQILGQKVEFLVSFYNNEISEKSEIFDDQFSVERPDGSNFTLKIRSTKLEDSAMYFCASISSGRAQEQYFGPGTRLTVT.

The rearrangement joins TRBV7-9 to TRBJ2-2, with no clear D. Germline V gives CDR1 SEHNR, CDR2 FQNEAQ (reference sequence). The germline V and J ends were trimmed by 5 bases and 0 bases, with 13 bases remaining between them. CDR3 length: 16 amino acids. CDR3 DNA: TGTGCCAGCAGCCGTGGAAGTAAGGCGAACACCGGGGAGCTGTTTTTT. Its protein is CASSRGSKANTGELFF. The complete variable domain, with remaining parts taken from reference TRBV7-9 and TRBJ2-2, reads DTGVSQNPRHKITKRGQNVTFRCDPISEHNRLYWYRQTLGQGPEFLTYFQNEAQLEKSRLLSDRFSAERPKGSFSTLEIQRTEQGDSAMYLCASSRGSKANTGELFFGEGSRLTVL.

This clonotype occurred once. This clone may be a read error of a much larger clone one base away. This chain uses TRBV27 with TRBJ2-4; D is unresolved. V shed 2 bases and J shed 2 bases, with 16 bases lying between them. The CDR3 has 17 amino acids. CDR1 is MNHEY and CDR2 is SMNVEV in the germline V gene (reference sequence). CDR3 bases: TGTGCCAGCAGTTTAGGCCCCCCAAACTCCTCCAAAAACATTCAGTACTTC. Translation gives CASSLGPPNSSKNIQYF.

The table lists this clonotype with many counts. The genes are TRBV3-1 and TRBJ2-1, with 7 bases matching TRBD2. The germline V gene has CDR1 LGHDT and CDR2 YNNKEL (reference sequence). The CDR3 length is 12 residues. V trimming: 5 bases; J trimming: 10 bases; junction bases outside the gene matches: 5. The CDR3 coding sequence is TGTGCCAGCAGCAATCCAGCGGGAGAGCAGTTCTTC. Protein sequence: CASSNPAGEQFF.

As regards this clonotype: Given a much more abundant clone one base away, this may be a read error. The chain joins TRBV27 to TRBJ1-2; D perhaps matches TRBD1 (6 bases). CDR1 and CDR2 (germline): MNHEY, SMNVEV (reference sequence). The CDR3 extends over 13 amino acids. CDR3 sequence reads: CAGSAGARYDYTF. In DNA, the CDR3 is TGTGCCGGCAGTGCAGGGGCAAGATATGACTACACCTTC.

This clonotype was found many times. The rearrangement joins TRBV6-1 to TRBJ2-3, with 9 bases lining up with TRBD2. CDR1 MNHNS and CDR2 SASEGT come from the germline V gene. With 1 base clipped from V and 4 bases from J, the junction kept 3 bases outside the gene matches. The CDR3 is 15 amino acids. The CDR3 DNA sequence: TGTGCCAGCAGTGAAGTTAGCGGGAGCGCAGATACGCAGTATTTT. As protein: CASSEVSGSADTQYF.

This clonotype was counted a few times. The CDR3 sequence is CASSSWDLPYEQYF. CDR3 DNA: TGCGCCAGCAGCTCATGGGACCTACCCTACGAGCAGTACTTC. This rearrangement joins TRBV5-1 to TRBJ2-7; either TRBD1 or TRBD2 may supply D (5 bases each). From germline, CDR1 is SGHRS and CDR2 YFSETQ. Trimming took off 3 bases at V and 2 bases at J, with 12 bases between the two ends. This CDR3 is 14 amino acids long.

This clonotype was seen repeatedly, ten times or more. The chain has TRBV20-1 and TRBJ2-7; D is ambiguous. Between the trimmed V and J ends, which lost 5 bases and 3 bases, there was a span of 11 bases. CDR1 is DFQATT, CDR2 SNEGSKA, per germline (reference sequence). The CDR3 has 12 residues. In nucleotides, the CDR3 is TGCAGTGCTCGCCGTTGGAGCTACGAGCAGTACTTC. Encoded protein: CSARRWSYEQYF.

This rearrangement joins TRBV6-5 to TRBJ2-3; TRBD2 matches at 7 bases. V lost 6 bases to trimming and J lost 3 bases; unmatched junction nucleotides: 9. Germline V gene data show CDR1 as MNHEY and CDR2 as SVGAGI. This CDR3 spans 15 amino acids. This CDR3 reads CASRVMASGTDTQYF. CDR3 DNA sequence: TGTGCCAGCAGAGTTATGGCTAGCGGTACAGATACGCAGTATTTT.

This clonotype was detected many times. The chain couples TRBV5-1 to TRBJ2-5; 9 bases are a match to TRBD1. The CDR3 runs to 15 residues. Trimming at V came to 4 bases and at J to 4 bases, leaving 8 bases not matched to a gene. Germline CDR1 and CDR2: SGHRS and YFSETQ. The CDR3 bases are TGCGCCAGCAGCCCACAACTGACAGGGGGAGAGACCCAGTACTTC. It codes for CASSPQLTGGETQYF.

Comments on this clonotype: A much larger clone differs from this one at a single base, so this may be a read error. In DNA form, the CDR3 reads TGTGCCACCCACACTTCCCTGTCCTACAATGAGCAGTACTTC. It yields the protein CATHTSLSYNEQYF. The rearrangement joins TRBV12-3 or TRBV12-4 to TRBJ2-7, with no clear D. Trimming left V 10 bases short and J 7 bases short, with 23 bases between. CDR3 size: 14 residues.

The V and J genes are TRBV12-3 or TRBV12-4 and TRBJ1-5; D remains ambiguous. This CDR3 spans 18 amino acids. The V end was cut by 1 base, the J end by 3 bases, with 19 bases between. CDR3 protein: CASSLGRALPTNNQPQHF. As DNA, the CDR3 is TGTGCCAGCAGTTTAGGCCGGGCCCTACCTACTAACAATCAGCCCCAGCATTTT.

The V call is TRBV12-3 or TRBV12-4, the J call TRBJ2-1; D gene unclear. The CDR3 is made up of 13 amino acids. The ends were cut back, 10 bases at V and 0 bases at J, with 10 bases in the middle. CDR3 region: CAIGNDSYNEQFF. Here the CDR3 DNA reads TGTGCCATCGGAAACGACTCCTACAATGAGCAGTTCTTC.

With respect to this clonotype: This may be a read error: a much more frequent sequence differs by one nucleotide. This chain connects TRBV6-1 to TRBJ2-3; 10 bases agree with TRBD1. This CDR3 spans 17 amino acids. The germline V gene encodes CDR1 MNHNS and CDR2 SASEGT. CDR3 protein: CASSASSTGGYTDAQYF. In nucleotides, the CDR3 is TGTGCCAGCAGTGCCTCATCGACAGGGGGCTACACAGATGCGCAGTATTTT.

A note on this clonotype: This sequence may be a read error, since a much larger clone differs from it by one base. The chain has TRBV3-1 and TRBJ2-3; 7 bases are a match to TRBD2. The germline V gene has CDR1 LGHDT and CDR2 YNNKEL (reference sequence). The CDR3 is 15 residues long. This chain's CDR3 is CVSSPTSWSTDTQYF. The CDR3 coding sequence is TGTGTCAGCAGCCCGACTAGCTGGAGCACAGATACGCAGTATTTT.

The chain carries TRBV29-1 and TRBJ1-1; D remains unclear. CDR1 and CDR2 from the germline V gene are SQVTM and ANQGSEA. The CDR3 covers 13 residues. The ends were cut back, 6 bases at V and 5 bases at J, with 16 bases in the middle. The CDR3 DNA sequence: TGCAGCGTCTCTAACTTGGGGAGAACTGAAGCTTTCTTT. As protein: CSVSNLGRTEAFF.

Many counts were recorded for this clonotype. The chain recombines TRBV20-1 with TRBJ1-2, with D possibly TRBD1 on 6 matching bases. V was shortened by 6 bases and J by 5 bases, with 28 bases between the two germline ends. The CDR3 covers 17 residues. Germline V CDR1 and CDR2: DFQATT, SNEGSKA (reference sequence). The CDR3 bases are TGCAGTGCCCCGGCGAGGGGGACGTTGCCTAAAGTTTATGGCTACACCTTC. Residues: CSAPARGTLPKVYGYTF.

This clonotype was detected ten times or more. This chain joins TRBV6-5 and TRBJ2-1; D perhaps matches TRBD2 (5 bases). V gave up 4 bases and J gave up 12 bases, with 13 bases separating them. CDR1 and CDR2 from the germline V gene are MNHEY and SVGAGI. The CDR3 runs to 12 residues. The CDR3 nucleotides are TGTGCCAGCAGTTCCGCGGGCGGTTGGCAGTTCTTC. This sequence encodes CASSSAGGWQFF.

Regarding this clonotype: A read error may be the cause here, since a much bigger clone is one base away. The J gene is TRBJ2-1, the V gene TRBV28; 13 bases line up with TRBD2. The J call is uncertain, as TRBJ2-7 better fits the DNA end. This CDR3 contains 16 residues. The germline CDR1 and CDR2 sequences are MDHEN and SYDVKM. As DNA, the CDR3 is TGTGCCAGCAGTGCGACTAGCGGGGGGCCCTACAATGAGCAGTACTTC. Its translation is CASSATSGGPYNEQYF.